This TCR beta chain was observed in a study of shared clonotypes between healthy human individuals. Libraries were prepared by immunoSEQ multiplex PCR; TCRdb keeps only in-frame clonotypes and omits some of them. The sample holds 2 million to 2.5 million clones, around 95% seen once. The CDR3 runs 11 residues. Germline CDR1 reads SNHLY; CDR2 reads FYNNEI. Between the trimmed V and J ends, which lost 6 bases and 6 bases, there was a span of 7 bases. This clone was detected once. This TCR derives from a man between 18 and 35 years old in good health. The source material was naive CD4+ T cells sorted from blood. As to subset: CD45RA+ positively selected. The chain links TRBV2 to TRBJ2-3; tentative D call: TRBD2 (5 bases). CDR3 sequence reads: CASREVDTQYF. CDR3 nucleotides: TGTGCCAGCAGGGAGGTGGATACGCAGTATTTT. Supplemented by reference TRBV2 and TRBJ2-3, the full variable domain reads EPEVTQTPSHQVTQMGQEVILRCVPISNHLYFYWYRQILGQKVEFLVSFYNNEISEKSEIFDDQFSVERPDGSNFTLKIRSTKLEDSAMYFCASREVDTQYFGPGTRLTVL.